This section outlines one T cell receptor beta chain sequence together with its context. Participant-given clinical history determined each cohort assignment. All recovered Cohort 3 donors got two negative PCRs, got clearance, or saw symptom resolution. This specimen comes from a study of blood T cell repertoires in COVID-19. The repertoire was sequenced with immunoSEQ multiplex PCR; TCRdb's copy has only in-frame clones and lacks some. The sample shows a few hundred thousand clones, roughly 88% of them seen only once. The sequence derives from a man aged 25-40 years who had recovered from COVID-19. The sequenced sample was PBMCs or T cells enriched from blood (not recorded which).

The CDR3, as DNA: TGTGCCAGCACCAATTTGGGGCGCGGCTACAATGAGCAGTTCTTC. This sequence encodes CASTNLGRGYNEQFF. The chain recombines TRBV3-1 (or the pseudogene TRBV3-2) with TRBJ2-1, with a possible D match to TRBD1 (5 bases). The length of the CDR3 is 15 residues. The germline CDR1 and CDR2 sequences are LGHDT and YNNKEL (reference sequence). Deletions cut 7 bases from V and 3 bases from J, with 16 bases between.